This TCR beta chain was captured by sequencing in a study of OX40 agonist ivuxolimab in advanced cancers. About this clone: Its target is not known.

There are 15 residues in the CDR3. Germline V lookup: CDR1 SGHRS, CDR2 YFSETQ. V lost 4 bases, J lost 5 bases, and 9 bases stayed unmatched. Here immunoSEQ multiplex PCR was the method, and the copy in TCRdb shows in-frame clones only, minus some. The table includes approximately 73,000 clones, roughly 89% detected once. Regarding the study as a whole: Among expanded peripheral T cells, antigen specificity went undetermined. CD8+ T cells averaged more expanded clones than CD4+. The CD4+ and CD8+ T cells in the blood had expanded clonally by week 6 at 0.1 to 3.0 mg/kg.

Researchers took blood at baseline, on cycle 4 day 1, and on cycle 7 day 1. The chain recombines TRBV5-1 with TRBJ2-5, with TRBD1 identical over 9 bases. This sequence originates from an adult with an advanced solid tumor such as melanoma, head and neck, liver or kidney cancer. The sample consisted of CD4+ or CD8+ T cells sorted from blood, taken in a trial of the OX40 agonist ivuxolimab. In DNA form, the CDR3 reads TGCGCCAGCAGCACCGGGACAGGGTCCGGGGAGACCCAGTACTTC. It is translated as CASSTGTGSGETQYF.